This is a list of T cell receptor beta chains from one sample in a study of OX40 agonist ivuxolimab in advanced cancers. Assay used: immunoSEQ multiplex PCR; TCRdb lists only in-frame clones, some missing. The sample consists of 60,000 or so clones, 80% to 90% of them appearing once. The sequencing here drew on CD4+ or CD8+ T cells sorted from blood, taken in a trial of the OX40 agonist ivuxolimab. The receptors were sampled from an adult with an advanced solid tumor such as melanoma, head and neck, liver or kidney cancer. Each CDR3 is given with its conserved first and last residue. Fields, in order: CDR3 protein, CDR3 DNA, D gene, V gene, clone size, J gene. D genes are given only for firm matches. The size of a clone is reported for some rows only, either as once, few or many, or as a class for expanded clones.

CASSFLEQSSGANVLTF TGTGCCAGCAGCTTTTTAGAACAGTCCTCTGGGGCCAACGTCCTGACTTTC NA TRBV7-9 NA TRBJ2-6
CASSTSPRGGHYEQYF TGTGCCAGCAGCACCAGCCCGCGGGGGGGCCACTACGAGCAGTACTTC TRBD2 TRBV7-8 NA TRBJ2-7
CASSVGVAGTSPQYF TGTGCCAGCAGTGTGGGGGTAGCGGGGACCTCGCCCCAGTACTTC TRBD2 TRBV6-1 NA TRBJ2-5
CASSSSGRSSYEQYF TGTGCCAGCAGTTCGAGCGGGAGGAGCTCCTACGAGCAGTACTTC TRBD2 TRBV28 NA TRBJ2-7
CASRIDRIIYEQYF TGTGCCAGCAGGATCGACAGGATAATCTACGAGCAGTACTTC NA TRBV6-1 once TRBJ2-7
CASSVTSGGHEQFF TGTGCCAGCAGCGTGACTTCAGGGGGCCATGAGCAGTTCTTC TRBD1 TRBV5-4 NA TRBJ2-1
CASRGTGRETQYF TGTGCCAGCAGGGGGACAGGACGAGAGACCCAGTACTTC TRBD1 TRBV6-5 NA TRBJ2-5
CASSLAPSNEQYF TGTGCCAGCAGCCTCGCACCGTCTAACGAGCAGTACTTC NA TRBV9 NA TRBJ2-7
CASSAVSGASSYEQYF TGTGCCAGCAGCGCCGTATCCGGGGCCAGCTCCTACGAGCAGTACTTC NA TRBV7-2 NA TRBJ2-7
CASSPKVQGASSYNSPLHF TGTGCCAGCAGCCCTAAAGTCCAGGGGGCGAGCTCCTATAATTCACCCCTCCACTTT TRBD1 TRBV14 NA TRBJ1-6
CAILGQIITEAFF TGTGCCATCCTGGGACAGATTATCACTGAAGCTTTCTTT TRBD1 TRBV6-1 once TRBJ1-1
CASSERQLNTEAFF TGTGCCAGCAGTGAACGGCAGCTTAACACTGAAGCTTTCTTT NA TRBV6-1 NA TRBJ1-1
CASRGTSGFNEQFF TGTGCCAGCCGGGGGACTAGCGGATTCAATGAGCAGTTCTTC TRBD2 TRBV6-1 NA TRBJ2-1
CASSQSGGLSTDTQYF TGTGCCAGCAGCCAATCGGGGGGGCTGAGTACAGATACGCAGTATTTT TRBD2 TRBV27 NA TRBJ2-3
CASSGSRGYNEQFF TGTGCCAGCAGTGGATCGCGGGGCTACAATGAGCAGTTCTTC NA TRBV6-5 NA TRBJ2-1
CAIGGSAYEQYF TGTGCCATTGGAGGGTCCGCCTACGAGCAGTACTTC NA TRBV28 NA TRBJ2-7
CASSQLGLAGNNEQFF TGCGCCAGCAGCCAACTGGGACTAGCGGGCAACAATGAGCAGTTCTTC TRBD2 TRBV4-1 NA TRBJ2-1
CASSFGGGAASYNEQFF TGCGCCAGCAGCTTCGGCGGGGGGGCCGCCTCCTACAATGAGCAGTTCTTC TRBD2 TRBV5-1 NA TRBJ2-1
CASRGTGVYEKLFF TGTGCCAGCAGGGGGACAGGGGTTTATGAAAAACTGTTTTTT TRBD1 TRBV2 NA TRBJ1-4
CASSEPPSEQFF TGTGCCAGCAGTGAACCGCCTAGTGAGCAGTTCTTC NA TRBV2 NA TRBJ2-1
CASSLMGLGTNEKLFF TGCGCCAGCAGCTTGATGGGTCTGGGGACTAATGAAAAACTGTTTTTT NA TRBV5-1 NA TRBJ1-4
CASSSRDTYQATEAFF TGTGCCAGCAGCAGCCGGGACACCTACCAGGCCACTGAAGCTTTCTTT NA TRBV7-8 NA TRBJ1-1
CASSSGQEQFF TGTGCCAGCAGCTCCGGACAGGAGCAGTTCTTC NA TRBV7-2 NA TRBJ2-1
CASSPGQSNTGELFF TGTGCCAGCTCACCGGGACAGTCGAACACCGGGGAGCTGTTTTTT TRBD1 TRBV18 NA TRBJ2-2
CASSYASLQSLLGEKLFF TGCGCCAGCAGCTATGCATCCCTCCAATCACTGCTTGGAGAAAAACTGTTTTTT NA TRBV5-1 NA TRBJ1-4
CASSLGGGLGTRSDEQFF TGTGCCAGCAGCTTAGGGGGAGGATTAGGGACTAGGAGCGATGAGCAGTTCTTC TRBD2 TRBV11-2 NA TRBJ2-1
CAISETPSPGYGYTF TGTGCCATCAGTGAGACCCCTTCGCCGGGCTATGGCTACACCTTC NA TRBV10-3 NA TRBJ1-2
CASSEGLAGGAHEQYF TGTGCCAGCAGCGAGGGACTAGCGGGAGGTGCGCACGAGCAGTACTTC TRBD2 TRBV9 NA TRBJ2-7
CASSSNNYGYTF TGCGCCAGCAGCTCGAACAACTATGGCTACACCTTC NA TRBV5-1 NA TRBJ1-2